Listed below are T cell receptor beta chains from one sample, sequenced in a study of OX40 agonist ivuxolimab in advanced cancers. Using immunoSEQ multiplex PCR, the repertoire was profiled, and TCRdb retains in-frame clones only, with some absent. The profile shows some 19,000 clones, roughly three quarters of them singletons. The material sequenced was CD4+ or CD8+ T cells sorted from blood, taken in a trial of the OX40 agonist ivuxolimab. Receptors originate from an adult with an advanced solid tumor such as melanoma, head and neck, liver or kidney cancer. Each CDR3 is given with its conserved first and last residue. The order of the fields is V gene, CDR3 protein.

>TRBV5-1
CASSSNAGTSAGRRETQYF
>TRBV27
CASSLTGQGIPEDYGYTF
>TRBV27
CASSLEGGYEQYF
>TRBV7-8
CASSPLSGKVDTQYF
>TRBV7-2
CASSLGASGETQYF
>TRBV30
CAWSGLAGGSTDTQYF
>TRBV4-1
CASSHGGMNNEQFF
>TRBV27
CASKTIGTGRTYEQYF
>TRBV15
CATSHPGTGNEKLFF
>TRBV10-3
CAISEGQGLNEQYF
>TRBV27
CASSPDRPTNEQYF
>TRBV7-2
CASSVLQGKETEAFF
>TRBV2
CASRPPSQETQYF
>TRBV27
CASRLLGTGGETQYF
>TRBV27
CASSWTTGVGEQFF
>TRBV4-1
CASSQETGTYGYTF
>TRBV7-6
CASSLLLAGGLNTGELFF
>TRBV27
CASSQYNEQFF
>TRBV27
CASSMWGELAKNIQYF
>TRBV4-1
CASSQELGRNYGYTF
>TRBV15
CATSRAPWTSSYNEQFF
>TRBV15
CATSPLAGISGSTDTQYF
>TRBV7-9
CASSHQVTEAFF
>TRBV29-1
CSVGFVAEQFF
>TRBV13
CASSFQREGGSYNEQFF
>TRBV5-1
CASSSGTVYEQYF
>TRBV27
CASSTDFPGLAGSLAKNIQYF
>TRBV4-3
CASSQDHGGYEQYF
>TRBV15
CATSARTAAVEKLFF
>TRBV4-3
CASSQEPANTGELFF
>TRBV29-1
CSVEQDGSYEQYF
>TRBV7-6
CASSLGRIGVYNEQFF
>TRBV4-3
CASSSSHGLADEQFF
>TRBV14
CASSQGKGYSGNTIYF
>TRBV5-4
CASSLKQVGSGYTF
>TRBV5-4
CASSQESGGQETQYF
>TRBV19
CASDRGGTQYF
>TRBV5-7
CASSLLQGRYTEAFF
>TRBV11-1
CASSLQGKNTGELFF
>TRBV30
CAWEGLDNEQFF
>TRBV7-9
CASSLNLGSDYEQYF
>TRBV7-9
CASSSGLPTDTQYF
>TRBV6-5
CASRGGSTGELFF
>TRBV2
CATLSDRERATEAFF
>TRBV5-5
CASSLMGEKLFF
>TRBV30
CAWGLVFSGETQYF